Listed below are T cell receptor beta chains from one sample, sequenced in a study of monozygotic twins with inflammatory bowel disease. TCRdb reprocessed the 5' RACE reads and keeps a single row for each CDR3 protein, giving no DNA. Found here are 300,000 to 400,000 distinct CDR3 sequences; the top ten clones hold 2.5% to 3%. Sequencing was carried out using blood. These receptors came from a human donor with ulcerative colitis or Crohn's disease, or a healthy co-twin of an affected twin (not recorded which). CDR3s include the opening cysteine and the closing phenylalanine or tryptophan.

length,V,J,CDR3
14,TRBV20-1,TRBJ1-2,CSAAPGPVREGYTF
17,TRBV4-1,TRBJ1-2,CASSQDGGTQANYGYTF
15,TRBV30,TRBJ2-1,CAWSAPLYGTTLGFF
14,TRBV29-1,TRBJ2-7,CSVDPGREDYEQYF
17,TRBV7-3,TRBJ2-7,CASSLRVGPRESYEQYF
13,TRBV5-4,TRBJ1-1,CASGDRVYTEAFF
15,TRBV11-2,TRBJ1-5,CASSLNTGGNQPQHF
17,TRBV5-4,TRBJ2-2,CASSPRTGTGGTGELFF
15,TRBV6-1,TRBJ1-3,CASSEWDNSGNTIYF
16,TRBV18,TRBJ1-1,CASSPRNEGRMAEAFF
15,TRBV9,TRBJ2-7,CASSVESGEYYEQYF
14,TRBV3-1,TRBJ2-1,CASSPSTTYNEQFF
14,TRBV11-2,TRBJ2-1,CASSLRRGFNEQFF
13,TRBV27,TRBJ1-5,CASSFDLVQPQHF